This paragraph covers one TCR beta chain sequence. What it recognizes is unknown. The data derive from a study of blood T cells in healthy people across ages. The study, taken as a whole, reports: The study found more naive CD4+ cells and higher diversity in long-lived than aged donors. Across samples, TCR beta diversity tracked strongly with naive T cell percentage.

Using a J-beta primer mix together with a sample-barcoded 5' primer, a second PCR was run for about 6 to 11 cycles. All samples yielded 2.5 million or more CDR3-containing paired-end reads. MiXCR was run by TCRdb on the 5' RACE reads, yielding one entry per CDR3 protein. The table includes 650,000 to 900,000 distinct CDR3 sequences, around 62% detected once. The receptor's source is a man between 25 and 39 years old in good health. The sequenced sample was blood.

Here the CDR3 reads CASSQGYARQGGRNYGYTF. The CDR3 DNA reads as TGTGCCAGCAGCCAAGGCTACGCGCGACAGGGGGGCCGGAACTATGGCTACACCTTC. The gene calls are TRBV3-1 and TRBJ1-2; 9 bases map to TRBD1. Germline values: CDR1 LGHDT, CDR2 YNNKEL (reference sequence). V gave up 1 base and J gave up 2 bases; unmatched junction bases: 14. The CDR3 runs 19 residues.